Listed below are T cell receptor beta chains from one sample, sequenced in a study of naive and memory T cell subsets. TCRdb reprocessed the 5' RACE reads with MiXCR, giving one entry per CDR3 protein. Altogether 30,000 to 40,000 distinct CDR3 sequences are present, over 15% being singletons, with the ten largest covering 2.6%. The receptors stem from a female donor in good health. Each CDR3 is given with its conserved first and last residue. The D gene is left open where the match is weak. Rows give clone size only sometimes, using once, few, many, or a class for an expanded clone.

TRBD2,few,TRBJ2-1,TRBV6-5,TGTGCCAGCAGTTACTCGCCTAGCGGGACTACCTACAATGAGCAGTTCTTC,CASSYSPSGTTYNEQFF
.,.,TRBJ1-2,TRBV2,TGTGCCCCAACCGAGTCTAACTATGGCTACACCTTC,CAPTESNYGYTF
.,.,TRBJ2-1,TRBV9,TGTGCCAGCAGCGTTCAGGCATCCTACAATGAGCAGTTCTTC,CASSVQASYNEQFF
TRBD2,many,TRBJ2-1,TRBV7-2,TGTGCCAGCAGCAGGACTAGCGGCGCCTACAATGAGCAGTTCTTC,CASSRTSGAYNEQFF
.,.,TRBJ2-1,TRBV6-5,TGTGCCAGCAGTTACGCCGGGGGCCTAGCGCCGATCGTGTTCTTC,CASSYAGGLAPIVFF
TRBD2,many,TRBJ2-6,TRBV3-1,TGTGCCAGCAGCCAAGGACTCGTCCTAGCGGGCAACTCTGGGGCCAACGTCCTGACTTTC,CASSQGLVLAGNSGANVLTF
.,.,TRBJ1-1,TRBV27,TGTGCCAGCAGTTTATCAGGGCGGGACACTGAAGCTTTCTTT,CASSLSGRDTEAFF
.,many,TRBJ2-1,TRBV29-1,TGCAGCGTTGAAGAATGGTCCTTAAACAATGAGCAGTTCTTC,CSVEEWSLNNEQFF
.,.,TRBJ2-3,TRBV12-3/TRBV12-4,TGTGCCAGCAGTTTGCGGGCCACAGATACGCAGTATTTT,CASSLRATDTQYF
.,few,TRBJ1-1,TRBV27,TGTGCCAGCAGTTCCGTACCGAACACTGAAGCTTTCTTT,CASSSVPNTEAFF
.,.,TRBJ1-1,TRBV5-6,TGTGCCAGCAGGGCGTTCGAGGCGACCACTGAAGCTTTCTTT,CASRAFEATTEAFF
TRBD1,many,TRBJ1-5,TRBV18,TGTGCCAGCTCACCAGGACAGGGCGAAAGGCCCCAGCATTTT,CASSPGQGERPQHF
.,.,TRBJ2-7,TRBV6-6,TGTGCCAGCAGTAGTGGGGACGGGGGAACCTACGAGCAGTACTTC,CASSSGDGGTYEQYF
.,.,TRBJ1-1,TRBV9,TGTGCCAGCAGCGTAGGACCAGGGACTGAAGCTTTCTTT,CASSVGPGTEAFF
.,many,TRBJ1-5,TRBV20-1,TGCAGTGCCGAAAGTGGGACGTGGCAGGCCTATCAGCCCCAGCATTTT,CSAESGTWQAYQPQHF
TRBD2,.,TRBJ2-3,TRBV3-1,TGTGCCAGCAGCCAAGATAGGACTAGCGGCGATACGCAGTATTTT,CASSQDRTSGDTQYF
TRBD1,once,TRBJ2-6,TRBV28,TGTGCCAGCAGTTTAAATTGGCGGTTGACAGGGGCTGGGGCCAACGTCCTGACTTTC,CASSLNWRLTGAGANVLTF
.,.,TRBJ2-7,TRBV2,TGTGCCAGCAGTAATACAGCAACACTCTACGAGCAGTACTTC,CASSNTATLYEQYF
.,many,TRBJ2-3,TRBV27,TGTGCCAGCAGTTTATACTTCGACAGACCAGATACGCAGTATTTT,CASSLYFDRPDTQYF
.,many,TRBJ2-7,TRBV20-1,TGCAGTGCTAGAGATCGACAGAACGCCTACGAGCAGTACTTC,CSARDRQNAYEQYF
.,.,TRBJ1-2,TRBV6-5,TGTGCCAGCAGTTCAGGGACGACCCACTATGGCTACACCTTC,CASSSGTTHYGYTF
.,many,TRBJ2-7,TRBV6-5,TGTGCCAGCAGGACTCCTACAGGGTACGAGCAGTACTTC,CASRTPTGYEQYF
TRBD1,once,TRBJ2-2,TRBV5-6,TGTGCCAGCAGCTCACTACTCCGACAGGGGGCGAACACCGGGGAGCTGTTTTTT,CASSSLLRQGANTGELFF
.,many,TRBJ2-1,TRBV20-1,TGCAGTGCCGAAGACCCCCGAAGACCGCATAGCTCCTACAATGAGCAGTTCTTC,CSAEDPRRPHSSYNEQFF
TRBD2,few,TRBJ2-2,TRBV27,TGTGCCAGCAGCACTCTAGCGGGGGGGCGGCAATGGAACACCGGGGAGCTGTTTTTT,CASSTLAGGRQWNTGELFF
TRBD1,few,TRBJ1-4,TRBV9,TGTGCCAGCAGCGTTGATCCTCAGGGGGCTGATGAAAAACTGTTTTTT,CASSVDPQGADEKLFF
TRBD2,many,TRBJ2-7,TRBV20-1,TGCAGTGCTAGAGGGACTAGCGGAGACTCCTACGAGCAGTACTTC,CSARGTSGDSYEQYF
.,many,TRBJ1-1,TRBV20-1,TGCAGTGCTAGCTCGTCAGCCGGGAGGGGCTTGAGCACTGAAGCTTTCTTT,CSASSSAGRGLSTEAFF
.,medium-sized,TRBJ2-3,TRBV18,TGTGCCAGCTCACCACCGACCCTGGATACGCAGTATTTT,CASSPPTLDTQYF
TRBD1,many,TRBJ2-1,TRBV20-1,TGCAGTGCTAGGGGACAGGTATCCTACAATGAGCAGTTCTTC,CSARGQVSYNEQFF
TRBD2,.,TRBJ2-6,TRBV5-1,TGCGCCAGCAGCTCGACCCGGGAGGTCGCAGGGAGCTCTGGGGCCAACGTCCTGACTTTC,CASSSTREVAGSSGANVLTF
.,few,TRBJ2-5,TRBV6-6,TGTGCCAGCAGTTACGATAGATTACAGGGAGGTCGAGAGACCCAGTACTTC,CASSYDRLQGGRETQYF
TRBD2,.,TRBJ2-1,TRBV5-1,TGCGCCAGCAGCTTGGCCCGAGGACTAGCGGGACCCTACAATGAGCAGTTCTTC,CASSLARGLAGPYNEQFF
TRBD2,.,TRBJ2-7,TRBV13,TGTGCCAGCAGCTTAGGTATTACGGGGGGGCCCTCCTACGAGCAGTACTTC,CASSLGITGGPSYEQYF
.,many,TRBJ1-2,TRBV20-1,TGCAGTGCCCCCGGGGGGGCCACTAACTATGGCTACACCTTC,CSAPGGATNYGYTF
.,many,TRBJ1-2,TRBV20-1,TGCAGTGCCCTACCTCAAGGGGTAAACTATGGCTACACCTTC,CSALPQGVNYGYTF
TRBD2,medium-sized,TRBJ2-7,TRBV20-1,TGCAGTGCCCTGACTAGCGGGGGGCCCTACGAGCAGTACTTC,CSALTSGGPYEQYF
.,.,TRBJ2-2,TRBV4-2,TGTGCCAGCAGCCAAGATCGTGCAGGGCGTTTTTCCACCGGGGAGCTGTTTTTT,CASSQDRAGRFSTGELFF
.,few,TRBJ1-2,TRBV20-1,TGCAGTGCCGTGAAGGGGATGGACTATGGCTACACCTTC,CSAVKGMDYGYTF
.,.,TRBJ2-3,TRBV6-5,TGTGCCAGCAGTTACTCGAGGCAGGGGAGGAGCACAGATACGCAGTATTTT,CASSYSRQGRSTDTQYF
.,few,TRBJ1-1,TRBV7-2,TGTGCCAGCAAACTACCGGGGAGAGGAACTGAAGCTTTCTTT,CASKLPGRGTEAFF
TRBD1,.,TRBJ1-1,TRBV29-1,TGCAGCGTTCTGGGACAGGGTAACACTGAAGCTTTCTTT,CSVLGQGNTEAFF
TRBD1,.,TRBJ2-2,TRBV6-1,TGTGCCAGCAGCGAGTGGACAGGAGACACCGGGGAGCTGTTTTTT,CASSEWTGDTGELFF
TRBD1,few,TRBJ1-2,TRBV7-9,TGTGCCAGCAGCCGAGGACAGGGAGAGGGCGACACCTTC,CASSRGQGEGDTF
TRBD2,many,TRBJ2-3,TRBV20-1,TGCAGTGCTGGGACCATTCTAGCGGGCACAGATACGCAGTATTTT,CSAGTILAGTDTQYF
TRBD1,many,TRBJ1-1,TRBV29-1,TGCAGCGTTGAAGACGGGACAGGGAACACTGAAGCTTTCTTT,CSVEDGTGNTEAFF
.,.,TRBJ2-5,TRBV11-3,TGTGCCAGCAGCCCCCGCGCGGCAGGGGGGGATCAAGAGACCCAGTACTTC,CASSPRAAGGDQETQYF
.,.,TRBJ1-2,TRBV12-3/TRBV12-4,TGTGCCAGTACCCTAACCGGTTACGGCTACACCTTC,CASTLTGYGYTF
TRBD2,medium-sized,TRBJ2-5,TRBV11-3,TGTGCCAGCAGCATACTAGCGGGATCTGAGACCCAGTACTTC,CASSILAGSETQYF
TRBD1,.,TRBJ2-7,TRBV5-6,TGTGCCAGCAGCAGACAGGGGGAATCCTACGAGCAGTACTTC,CASSRQGESYEQYF
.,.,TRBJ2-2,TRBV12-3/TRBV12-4,TGTGCCAGCAGAGGGGGGTGGGCGAACACCGGGGAGCTGTTTTTT,CASRGGWANTGELFF